One T cell receptor (beta chain) is described in this entry. Its antigen remains unidentified. This sample stems from a study of PD-1 blockade in classical Hodgkin lymphoma. Looking at the study overall: Patients received nivolumab 3 mg/kg intravenously every 2 weeks. Study-wide results and caveats: Complete responders matched newly diagnosed patients in baseline diversity.

Every one of the patients relapsed after autologous stem cell transplantation (brentuximab vedotin exposure was variable). The investigators isolated CD8+ T cells from thawed PBMCs using magnetic negative selection. Assay: immunoSEQ multiplex PCR; the TCRdb copy retains only in-frame clones and omits some. Of 10,000 to 15,000 clones detected, roughly three quarters appear once; the ten largest clones hold approximately 25%. V lost 3 bases to trimming and J lost 5 bases; unmatched junction nucleotides: 5. The CDR3 is 14 amino acids. The germline CDR1 and CDR2 sequences are SGHRS and YFSETQ. The chain links TRBV5-1 to TRBJ2-5, with 9 bases matching TRBD2. The sequenced sample was CD8+ T cells from blood, obtained at baseline. This receptor was taken from a human donor with classical Hodgkin lymphoma. The CDR3 region is CASSSASGAETQYF. The CDR3 region has the DNA TGCGCCAGCAGCTCTGCTAGCGGGGCGGAGACCCAGTACTTC. The full variable domain, rest sourced from reference TRBV5-1 and TRBJ2-5, is KAGVTQTPRYLIKTRGQQVTLSCSPISGHRSVSWYQQTPGQGLQFLFEYFSETQRNKGNFPGRFSGRQFSNSRSEMNVSTLELGDSALYLCASSSASGAETQYFGPGTRLLVL.